These T cell receptor beta chains were read from a single sample in a study of blood T cell repertoires in COVID-19. Profiling relied on immunoSEQ multiplex PCR, and the TCRdb table lists in-frame clones only, not all of them. The repertoire includes some 83,000 clones, over 80% of them detected once, and around 3.4% sits in the top ten. Input material: peripheral blood. These receptors came from a man in his forties or fifties with acute or convalescent COVID-19. Both conserved end residues are part of each CDR3. The D gene is left open where the match is weak. Clone size, where shown, is once, few, many, or a class for clones that have expanded.

d_call	v_call	clone_size	j_call	cdr3_aa	cdr3_nt
TRBD1	TRBV6-5	-	TRBJ2-2	CASRGQANTGELFF	TGTGCCAGCAGGGGACAGGCGAACACCGGGGAGCTGTTTTTT
TRBD1	TRBV4-3	-	TRBJ2-1	CASSQDHGTGFYNEQFF	TGCGCCAGCAGCCAAGATCATGGGACAGGGTTCTACAATGAGCAGTTCTTC
TRBD2	TRBV14	-	TRBJ2-1	CASSQPSGYNEQFF	TGTGCCAGCAGCCAACCTAGCGGATACAATGAGCAGTTCTTC
TRBD1	TRBV29-1	-	TRBJ1-1	CSVEGISGGRTEAFF	TGCAGCGTTGAAGGGATATCAGGGGGCCGAACTGAAGCTTTCTTT
TRBD1	TRBV27	-	TRBJ1-2	CASSLWGQGGYGYTF	TGTGCCAGCAGTTTGTGGGGGCAGGGGGGCTATGGCTACACCTTC
TRBD1	TRBV5-6	-	TRBJ2-7	CASSLGDREANEQYF	TGTGCCAGCAGCTTGGGGGACAGGGAGGCCAACGAGCAGTACTTC
TRBD2	TRBV7-2	-	TRBJ2-7	CASSPVWSGSFEQYF	TGTGCCAGCAGCCCGGTATGGAGCGGGAGTTTCGAGCAGTACTTC
TRBD2	TRBV11-3	-	TRBJ2-7	CASSQNLPGLAGLHEQYF	TGTGCCAGCAGCCAAAACCTTCCGGGACTAGCGGGACTGCACGAGCAGTACTTC
-	TRBV6-2/TRBV6-3	-	TRBJ1-2	CASSLGGNYGYTF	TGTGCCAGCAGTTTGGGGGGAAACTATGGCTACACCTTC
TRBD1	TRBV30	-	TRBJ1-1	CASDRGLNTEAFF	TGTGCCTCTGACAGGGGGTTGAACACTGAAGCTTTCTTT
-	TRBV19	-	TRBJ2-7	CASSIGQGSSEQYF	TGTGCCAGTAGTATTGGGCAGGGTAGTTCCGAGCAGTACTTC
-	TRBV7-2	-	TRBJ2-5	CASSPGHSKETQYF	TGTGCCAGCAGCCCGGGACACTCCAAAGAGACCCAGTACTTC
-	TRBV30	-	TRBJ1-6	CACSATRDSPLHF	TGTGCCTGTTCCGCCACCCGAGATTCACCCCTCCACTTT
TRBD1	TRBV15	-	TRBJ1-3	CATSIDRASGNTIYF	TGTGCCACCAGCATAGACAGGGCCTCTGGAAACACCATATATTTT
-	TRBV5-1	-	TRBJ1-3	CASSLGGAGVNTIYF	TGCGCCAGCAGCTTGGGTGGGGCCGGTGTAAACACCATATATTTT
-	TRBV3-1/TRBV3-2	-	TRBJ2-1	CASSQDEGGLEQFF	TGTGCCAGCAGCCAAGATGAAGGGGGTCTTGAGCAGTTCTTC
TRBD2	TRBV30	-	TRBJ2-2	CAGPTSALSTGELFF	TGTGCCGGACCTACTAGCGCTTTGAGTACCGGGGAGCTGTTTTTT
-	TRBV11-3	-	TRBJ1-2	CASSLGRPTTGSYGYTF	TGTGCCAGCAGCTTAGGCCGCCCCACGACAGGCTCCTATGGCTACACCTTC
-	TRBV7-8	-	TRBJ2-5	CASSYTGRGTQYF	TGTGCCAGCAGCTACACAGGGCGTGGGACCCAGTACTTC
-	TRBV6-5	-	TRBJ1-3	CASSYVQAGSGNTIYF	TGTGCCAGCAGTTACGTACAGGCTGGCTCTGGAAACACCATATATTTT
-	TRBV5-6	-	TRBJ1-2	CASSRRGDGYTF	TGTGCCAGCAGCCGTCGGGGGGACGGCTACACCTTC
TRBD1	TRBV7-9	-	TRBJ2-7	CASSLLPGTVDEQYF	TGTGCCAGCAGCTTACTCCCCGGGACAGTTGACGAGCAGTACTTC
TRBD2	TRBV10-1	-	TRBJ2-1	CASSIAGADEQFF	TGCGCCAGCAGCATAGCGGGAGCTGATGAGCAGTTCTTC
-	TRBV19	-	TRBJ1-5	CASTDYVNQPQHF	TGTGCCAGTACAGACTACGTCAATCAGCCCCAGCATTTT
-	TRBV15	-	TRBJ2-7	CATSRGVREPYEQYF	TGTGCCACCAGCAGAGGAGTCAGGGAACCCTACGAGCAGTACTTC
-	TRBV12-3/TRBV12-4	-	TRBJ2-1	CASTQADEQFF	TGTGCCAGCACCCAAGCGGATGAGCAGTTCTTC
TRBD2	TRBV11-3	-	TRBJ2-7	CASSLSGLVIHEQYF	TGTGCCAGCAGCTTATCGGGACTAGTGATCCACGAGCAGTACTTC
-	TRBV6-5	-	TRBJ2-2	CASSFRLSPRTGELFF	TGTGCCAGCAGTTTTCGCCTAAGCCCCCGAACCGGGGAGCTGTTTTTT
TRBD1	TRBV27	-	TRBJ2-5	CASRGTGKETQYF	TGTGCCAGCAGGGGGACAGGGAAAGAGACCCAGTACTTC
-	TRBV18	-	TRBJ2-7	CASSPMQGTSYEQYF	TGTGCCAGCTCACCAATGCAGGGTACATCCTACGAGCAGTACTTC
-	TRBV12-3/TRBV12-4	-	TRBJ2-2	CASSRHGGGELFF	TGTGCCAGCAGTAGACATGGAGGCGGGGAGCTGTTTTTT
-	TRBV18	once	TRBJ1-4	CASSPPGRGNIGNEKLFF	TGTGCCAGCTCACCACCGGGAAGGGGCAATATAGGGAATGAAAAACTGTTTTTT
-	TRBV6-5	-	TRBJ2-1	CASSYGRGTYNEQFF	TGTGCCAGCAGTTACGGACGGGGGACCTACAATGAGCAGTTCTTC
-	TRBV10-1	-	TRBJ2-2	CASSGGYTGELFF	TGCGCCAGCAGTGGTGGCTACACCGGGGAGCTGTTTTTT
-	TRBV7-2	-	TRBJ2-3	CASSLGPSTDTQYF	TGTGCCAGCAGCTTAGGTCCTAGCACAGATACGCAGTATTTT
TRBD1	TRBV29-1	-	TRBJ2-2	CSATRTGNTGELFF	TGCAGCGCGACGAGGACAGGGAACACCGGGGAGCTGTTTTTT